The clone carrying this TCR beta chain has just a few counts. The antigen remains undetermined. These data belong to a study of post-analysis software for immune sequencing data. Findings of the study overall: About 5 TRBV segments, including TRBV5-6, TRBV5-1 and TRBV20-1, were more frequent in patients than controls.

This CDR3 spans 11 amino acids. Germline V gene data show CDR1 as MDHEN and CDR2 as SYDVKM. V shed 8 bases and J shed 7 bases, with 11 bases lying between them. Every TCR beta cDNA library bore unique molecular identifiers. TCRdb used MiXCR to reprocess the PCR reads, holding one entry per CDR3 protein. The sample shows 650,000 to 850,000 distinct CDR3 sequences, about 43% of them seen only once. The specimen was blood. The rearrangement links TRBV28 to TRBJ2-5; a weak D match, TRBD1 (6 bases). This clonotype was sampled from a girl aged 5-17 years with multiple sclerosis. CDR3 bases: TGTGCCAGCCACCAGGGGACGACCCAGTACTTC. Its translation: CASHQGTTQYF. The variable domain in full, completed from reference TRBV28 and TRBJ2-5, reads DVKVTQSSRYLVKRTGEKVFLECVQDMDHENMFWYRQDPGLGLRLIYFSYDVKMKEKGDIPEGYSVSREKKERFSLILESASTNQTSMYLCASHQGTTQYFGPGTRLLVL.